This entry lists 27 T cell receptor beta chains sequenced from one sample in a study of vaccination and CD4 T cells after COVID-19. The Oncomine TCR Beta short-read assay sequenced DNA from cultured CD4+ T cells. TCRdb called the PCR reads again in MiXCR, with one record for every CDR3 protein. The sample has under 20,000 distinct CDR3 sequences, around 52% seen once. Which antigens these TCRs recognize remains unknown. Time point noted: late sampling 161 to 241 days after vaccination in three convalescent patients. The treatment denotes: roughly 11-day PBMC culture with coronavirus spike peptide pools or control peptides (ViraFEST assay). The material was CD4+ T cells from blood, cultured in vitro, obtained about 7 months after SARS-CoV-2 vaccination. The receptors shown here come from a human donor who had recovered from COVID-19.

This chain uses TRBV7-2 with TRBJ2-7; a weak D match, TRBD2 (6 bases). The CDR3 totals 14 residues. Trimming stripped 4 bases from V and 2 bases from J, with 12 bases between. The V gene's germline CDR1 is SGHTA and CDR2 FQGNSA. The CDR3 region is CASSWGLLTYEQYF. The DNA for the CDR3 is TGTGCCAGCAGCTGGGGACTCCTCACCTACGAGCAGTACTTC.

This clonotype counts as medium-sized. The J gene is TRBJ2-7, the V gene TRBV6-6, with TRBD2 matching over 9 bases. The CDR3 consists of 15 residues. Germline loops: CDR1 MNHNY, CDR2 SVGAGI (reference sequence). V shed 6 bases, J shed 4 bases, and the junction held 10 bases outside the gene matches. The CDR3 coding sequence is TGTGCCAGCAGCGCCGCCGGGACTAGCCTTTACGAGCAGTACTTC. Protein sequence: CASSAAGTSLYEQYF.

The chain combines TRBV20-1 with TRBJ2-5, with a possible D match to TRBD2 (6 bases). The CDR3 is 13 residues long. Germline V gene lookup returns CDR1 DFQATT and CDR2 SNEGSKA (reference sequence). V shed 0 bases and J shed 2 bases, with 7 bases lying between them. The CDR3 coding sequence is TGCAGTGCTAGAGACAGCGGGCAAGAGACCCAGTACTTC. Amino acids: CSARDSGQETQYF.

The rearrangement uses TRBV20-1 and TRBJ1-2; no clear D. The CDR3 is made up of 11 amino acids. CDR1 and CDR2 from the germline V gene are DFQATT and SNEGSKA (reference sequence). V was pared by 3 bases and J by 3 bases, with 5 bases between. In DNA form, the CDR3 reads TGCAGTGCTAGCGGGGACTATGGCTACACCTTC. This sequence encodes CSASGDYGYTF.

The genes are TRBV19 and TRBJ2-2; 13 bases are shared with TRBD2. The CDR3 is 16 residues long. The germline gives CDR1 LNHDA, CDR2 SQIVND (reference sequence). V gave up 7 bases and J gave up 5 bases; unmatched junction bases: 7. The CDR3 spells CASTKGLAGRTGELFF. The CDR3 region has the DNA TGTGCCAGTACTAAGGGACTAGCGGGACGGACCGGGGAGCTGTTTTTT.

Regarding this clonotype: A single base separates this from a much larger clone, so it may be a read error. The chain combines TRBV15 with TRBJ2-5; TRBD1 aligns across 8 bases. The CDR3 sequence is 14 residues long. The germline V gene encodes CDR1 LNHNV and CDR2 YYDKDF (reference sequence). In DNA, the CDR3 is TGTGTCACCGCTGTGGGACAGGAAAAAGAGACCCAGTACTTC. Amino acid sequence: CVTAVGQEKETQYF. Full variable domain (missing parts from reference TRBV15 and TRBJ2-5): DAMVIQNPRYQVTQFGKPVTLSCSQTLNHNVMYWYQQKSSQAPKLLFHYYDKDFNNEADTPDNFQSRRPNTSFCFLDIRSPGLGDTAMYLCVTAVGQEKETQYFGPGTRLLVL.

The chain combines TRBV7-9 with TRBJ2-2; D unresolved. Germline CDR1 SEHNR, CDR2 FQNEAQ (reference sequence). Trimming shortened V by 5 bases and J by 4 bases, and 14 bases separated the two germline ends. The CDR3 is 15 residues long. DNA of the CDR3: TGTGCCAGCAGCGGATGGACGGTCCCCACCGGGGAGCTGTTTTTT. Translating gives CASSGWTVPTGELFF.

The chain carries TRBV6-1 and TRBJ1-1, with 8 bases fitting TRBD1. The length of the CDR3 is 14 residues. With 5 bases clipped from V and 1 base from J, the junction kept 3 bases outside the gene matches. Germline values: CDR1 MNHNS, CDR2 SASEGT. The CDR3 DNA is TGTGCCAGCAGTCGACAGGGGAAGAACACTGAAGCTTTCTTT. It yields the protein CASSRQGKNTEAFF.

This clonotype was picked up a small number of times. This rearrangement joins TRBV27 to TRBJ2-1; 9 nucleotides align to TRBD2. Trimming cost V 3 bases and J 8 bases; bases outside gene matches: 5. The CDR3 sequence is 14 residues long. Per the germline V gene, CDR1 is MNHEY and CDR2 is SMNVEV (reference sequence). CDR3 nucleotide sequence: TGTGCCAGCAGTTTTAGCGGGAGAGGGGATGAGCAGTTCTTC. Protein product: CASSFSGRGDEQFF.

The genes are TRBV5-1 and TRBJ2-2; D call uncertain. The CDR3 loop spans 15 amino acids. V dropped 1 base and J dropped 9 bases, with 16 bases sitting between them. Germline V gene data show CDR1 as SGHRS and CDR2 as YFSETQ. The CDR3 loop is CASSLLGQPHRELFF. Here the CDR3 DNA reads TGCGCCAGCAGCTTGCTTGGGCAGCCCCACCGGGAGCTGTTTTTT.

This chain connects TRBV15 to TRBJ2-7; D unresolved. Trimming removed 5 bases from V and 4 bases from J, with 12 bases in between. Germline loops: CDR1 LNHNV, CDR2 YYDKDF (reference sequence). This CDR3 comprises 13 residues. The CDR3 nucleotides are TGTGCCACCAGCTGGGGTGTTTCGTACGAGCAGTACTTC. Residues: CATSWGVSYEQYF.

CDR3: CASSLAGTGGEKLFF. In DNA form, the CDR3 reads TGTGCCAGCAGCTTAGCCGGGACAGGGGGCGAAAAACTGTTTTTT. The chain carries TRBV7-6 and TRBJ1-4; 12 bases align to TRBD1. This CDR3 is 15 amino acids long. Unmatched junction bases numbered 1, after V lost 0 bases and J lost 8 bases. Germline values: CDR1 SGHVS, CDR2 FNYEAQ.

This clonotype was seen only a few times. V is TRBV19 and J is TRBJ1-5; no firm D call. Per germline, CDR1 LNHDA and CDR2 SQIVND (reference sequence). V dropped 5 bases and J dropped 4 bases, with 9 bases sitting between them. The CDR3 is made up of 13 amino acids. CDR3 residues: CASSSGPNQPQHF. The DNA for the CDR3 is TGTGCCAGTAGTTCCGGGCCTAATCAGCCCCAGCATTTT.

The chain is built from TRBV11-3 and TRBJ1-1, with D unclear. The length of the CDR3 is 13 residues. With 1 base removed from V and 1 base from J, the gap between germline ends came to 4 bases. Germline V gene sequence: CDR1 SGHNT, CDR2 YENEEA. CDR3 sequence (DNA): TGTGCCAGCAGCTTAGTCTCGAACACTGAAGCTTTCTTT. As protein: CASSLVSNTEAFF.

In its sample, this clonotype is medium-sized. The genes are TRBV20-1 and TRBJ1-4; D uncertain. Trimming removed 3 bases at V and 5 bases at J, with 10 bases between. This CDR3 contains 13 residues. Germline values: CDR1 DFQATT, CDR2 SNEGSKA (reference sequence). This CDR3 reads CSARWGGNEKLFF. CDR3 nucleotides: TGCAGTGCTAGGTGGGGAGGGAATGAAAAACTGTTTTTT.

This chain uses TRBV20-1 with TRBJ1-5; D remains ambiguous. The ends were cut back, 1 base at V and 7 bases at J, with 11 bases in the middle. Germline V gene data show CDR1 as DFQATT and CDR2 as SNEGSKA (reference sequence). The CDR3 runs 13 residues. CDR3: CSARGSLEQPQHF. For the CDR3, the DNA is TGCAGTGCTAGAGGGTCTTTAGAGCAGCCCCAGCATTTT.

The rearrangement joins TRBV20-1 to TRBJ1-5; D perhaps matches TRBD1 (6 bases). Germline V gene lookup returns CDR1 DFQATT and CDR2 SNEGSKA (reference sequence). The CDR3 totals 12 residues. Trimming cost V 5 bases and J 3 bases, with 8 bases left between them. The CDR3 spells CSAWDNNQPQHF. CDR3 sequence (DNA): TGCAGTGCTTGGGACAACAATCAGCCCCAGCATTTT.

The chain couples TRBV12-3 or TRBV12-4 to TRBJ1-1; the match to TRBD1 covers 9 bases. This CDR3 is built from 15 residues. The J segment lost 4 bases and the V segment lost 6 bases, leaving 9 bases of the junction unmatched. The CDR3 is CASSQGTGKGTEAFF. CDR3 bases: TGTGCCAGCAGCCAAGGGACAGGGAAGGGCACTGAAGCTTTCTTT.

The V call is TRBV7-3, the J call TRBJ2-3, with TRBD2 matching 12 bases. Germline CDR1 reads SGHTA; CDR2 reads FQGTGA. CDR3 length equals 18 residues. V lost 5 bases, J lost 0 bases, and 9 bases stayed unmatched. The CDR3 nucleotides are TGTGCCAGCAGCAGCCGACTAGCGGGGGCGCCTAGCACAGATACGCAGTATTTT. Its protein is CASSSRLAGAPSTDTQYF.

The chain has TRBV7-2 and TRBJ2-7; D gene unclear. Germline V gene sequence: CDR1 SGHTA, CDR2 FQGNSA. This CDR3 is 13 amino acids long. V was clipped by 6 bases and J by 4 bases, with 13 bases between them. The CDR3 sequence is CASSNLGPYEQYF. CDR3 nucleotide sequence: TGTGCCAGCAGTAACTTAGGACCGTACGAGCAGTACTTC.

The chain combines TRBV6-1 with TRBJ1-1, with a possible D match to TRBD1 (5 bases). Germline V gene data show CDR1 as MNHNS and CDR2 as SASEGT. Deletions cut 5 bases from V and 1 base from J, with 8 bases between. The CDR3 is 13 amino acids. The DNA of the CDR3 is TGTGCCAGCAGTCGACAGCCGAACACTGAAGCTTTCTTT. Translated: CASSRQPNTEAFF.

In its sample, this clonotype was seen once. The chain employs TRBV7-2 and TRBJ1-4; D is undetermined. Trimming took off 3 bases at V and 3 bases at J, with 8 bases between the two ends. The CDR3 totals 14 residues. The germline V gene has CDR1 SGHTA and CDR2 FQGNSA. Here the CDR3 DNA reads TGTGCCAGCAGCTTCCCGGGGTCTAATGAAAAACTGTTTTTT. This translates into CASSFPGSNEKLFF.

The CDR3 spells CSARLSQGEFSYTF. The CDR3 nucleotides are TGCAGTGCTAGATTAAGCCAGGGGGAATTTAGCTACACCTTC. The V call is TRBV20-1, the J call TRBJ1-2; 7 bases line up with TRBD1. Germline V CDR1 and CDR2: DFQATT, SNEGSKA (reference sequence). This CDR3 has 14 residues. The junction had 12 bases not matched to a gene; V was cut back by 2 bases and J by 9 bases.

A few counts support this clonotype. The gene calls are TRBV5-1 and TRBJ1-2; no clear D. From germline, CDR1 is SGHRS and CDR2 YFSETQ. V was clipped by 0 bases and J by 2 bases, with 8 bases between them. The CDR3 length is 14 residues. This chain's CDR3 is CASSLVAENYGYTF. DNA for the CDR3: TGCGCCAGCAGCTTGGTGGCAGAAAACTATGGCTACACCTTC.

The sample holds a few counts of this clonotype. The chain uses TRBV15 and TRBJ1-2; unclear D gene. This CDR3 is 15 amino acids long. V was clipped by 5 bases and J by 6 bases, with 19 bases between them. The germline V gene has CDR1 LNHNV and CDR2 YYDKDF (reference sequence). Here the CDR3 reads CATSEQLFKSHGYTF. The CDR3 DNA reads TGTGCCACCAGCGAGCAGTTGTTTAAATCGCATGGCTACACCTTC.

In its sample, this clonotype was seen a few times. V is TRBV6-1 and J is TRBJ1-2; D might be TRBD1 (5 bases). Trimming stripped 7 bases from V and 7 bases from J, with 13 bases between. Looked up from germline, CDR1 is MNHNS and CDR2 is SASEGT. The CDR3 totals 12 residues. The CDR3 coding sequence is TGTGCCAGCAACAACGGGGGTTCTGGCTACACCTTC. Residues: CASNNGGSGYTF.

The chain carries TRBV7-9 and TRBJ1-2, with a tentative D call TRBD1 (5 bases). The CDR3 length is 16 residues. Germline V CDR1 and CDR2: SEHNR, FQNEAQ (reference sequence). V gave up 1 base and J gave up 0 bases, with 12 bases separating them. CDR3 amino acids: CASSLVPGAANYGYTF. The CDR3 DNA reads TGTGCCAGCAGCTTAGTTCCCGGGGCCGCTAACTATGGCTACACCTTC. Full variable domain (rest looked up from reference TRBV7-9 and TRBJ1-2): DTGVSQNPRHKITKRGQNVTFRCDPISEHNRLYWYRQTLGQGPEFLTYFQNEAQLEKSRLLSDRFSAERPKGSFSTLEIQRTEQGDSAMYLCASSLVPGAANYGYTFGSGTRLTVV.